The rows below give T cell receptor beta chains drawn from one sample of a study of T cells in Graves' hyperthyroidism and ophthalmopathy. Each CDR3 protein gets one entry after TCRdb re-called the multiplex PCR reads with MiXCR. The table records 730,000 or so distinct CDR3 sequences, around a sixth of them present only once. The sequenced material came from blood. The receptors stem from a woman between 45 and 60 years old with Graves' hyperthyroidism that later progressed to Graves' ophthalmopathy. The CDR3 runs from the conserved cysteine through the conserved F or W. The D gene is left open where the match is weak. Only part of the rows carry a size: once, few, many, or a class if the clone is expanded.

D gene: TRBD1
V gene: TRBV6-1
clone size: few
J gene: TRBJ2-3
CDR3 DNA: TGTGCCAGCAGCCCAAGACAGGGGCGGGATACGCAGTATTTT
CDR3 protein: CASSPRQGRDTQYF

D gene: -
V gene: TRBV6-1
clone size: few
J gene: TRBJ2-5
CDR3 DNA: TGTGCCAGCACGCGAGACCTTGGAGAGACCCAGTACTTC
CDR3 protein: CASTRDLGETQYF

D gene: TRBD1
V gene: TRBV6-2/TRBV6-3
clone size: -
J gene: TRBJ2-3
CDR3 DNA: TGTGCCAGCAGACTCGACAGGGGCACAGATACGCAGTATTTT
CDR3 protein: CASRLDRGTDTQYF

D gene: -
V gene: TRBV4-1
clone size: few
J gene: TRBJ2-3
CDR3 DNA: TGCGCCAGCAGCCAAGATGGACCGCCGGGTAGCACAGATACGCAGTATTTT
CDR3 protein: CASSQDGPPGSTDTQYF

D gene: TRBD1
V gene: TRBV6-1
clone size: -
J gene: TRBJ2-2
CDR3 DNA: TGTGCCAGTGGGGACAGGGCGAACACCGGGGAGCTGTTTTTT
CDR3 protein: CASGDRANTGELFF

D gene: -
V gene: TRBV7-9
clone size: -
J gene: TRBJ1-1
CDR3 DNA: TGTGCCAGCAGCTTATTCTACTCAAGCGCTGAAGCTTTCTTT
CDR3 protein: CASSLFYSSAEAFF

D gene: TRBD2
V gene: TRBV11-3
clone size: many
J gene: TRBJ2-5
CDR3 DNA: TGTGCCAGCAGCTTAAGCGGGGCACAGACCCAGTACTTC
CDR3 protein: CASSLSGAQTQYF

D gene: -
V gene: TRBV6-1
clone size: few
J gene: TRBJ2-7
CDR3 DNA: TGTGCCAGCAGTTCCCTTTTCAACGAGCAGTACTTC
CDR3 protein: CASSSLFNEQYF

D gene: -
V gene: TRBV5-5
clone size: few
J gene: TRBJ2-2
CDR3 DNA: TGTGCCAGCAGCTTTCCGACGTTAACCGGGGAGCTGTTTTTT
CDR3 protein: CASSFPTLTGELFF

D gene: -
V gene: TRBV18
clone size: many
J gene: TRBJ1-6
CDR3 DNA: TGTGCCAGCTCACCGAGGGGACCACTGGTTTCACCCCTCCACTTT
CDR3 protein: CASSPRGPLVSPLHF

D gene: -
V gene: TRBV20-1
clone size: -
J gene: TRBJ1-1
CDR3 DNA: TGCAGTGCTCCTCAAGGAGGGACTATGGCTTTCTTT
CDR3 protein: CSAPQGGTMAFF

D gene: TRBD1
V gene: TRBV5-4
clone size: -
J gene: TRBJ2-7
CDR3 DNA: TGTGCCAGCAGCTCAGAGCCGGGACAGGCAACCTACGAGCAGTACTTC
CDR3 protein: CASSSEPGQATYEQYF

D gene: TRBD2
V gene: TRBV4-2
clone size: once
J gene: TRBJ2-7
CDR3 DNA: TGTGCCAGCAGCTTAGATCGGGGGGTCCTCTACGAGCAGTACTTC
CDR3 protein: CASSLDRGVLYEQYF

D gene: -
V gene: TRBV19
clone size: -
J gene: TRBJ2-1
CDR3 DNA: TGTGCCAGTAGTATGGTCCGCCAAGGATACAATGAGCAGTTCTTC
CDR3 protein: CASSMVRQGYNEQFF

D gene: -
V gene: TRBV27
clone size: few
J gene: TRBJ2-7
CDR3 DNA: TGTGCCAGCAGTTCCATTTTGGGCAGGGGAAACGAGCAGTACTTC
CDR3 protein: CASSSILGRGNEQYF

D gene: TRBD1
V gene: TRBV29-1
clone size: -
J gene: TRBJ1-2
CDR3 DNA: TGCAGCGTTGATAACAGGGGTAAGACCTACACCTTC
CDR3 protein: CSVDNRGKTYTF

D gene: TRBD1
V gene: TRBV2
clone size: many
J gene: TRBJ2-1
CDR3 DNA: TGTGCCAGCAGTGACAGGGGGCTTAATGAGCAGTTCTTC
CDR3 protein: CASSDRGLNEQFF

D gene: -
V gene: TRBV6-1
clone size: -
J gene: TRBJ1-4
CDR3 DNA: TGTGCCAGCAGTGAAGGAGGGGGGACGGGAAATGAAAAACTGTTTTTT
CDR3 protein: CASSEGGGTGNEKLFF

D gene: TRBD1
V gene: TRBV12-3/TRBV12-4
clone size: few
J gene: TRBJ2-1
CDR3 DNA: TGTGCCAGCAGTTTCTACAGGGGTAACTCGGTTGAGCAGTTCTTC
CDR3 protein: CASSFYRGNSVEQFF

D gene: -
V gene: TRBV7-7
clone size: many
J gene: TRBJ2-1
CDR3 DNA: TGTGCTAGCAGCTTACACGGCAGGGGGGACTACAATGAGCAGTTCTTC
CDR3 protein: CASSLHGRGDYNEQFF

D gene: TRBD1
V gene: TRBV13
clone size: -
J gene: TRBJ1-2
CDR3 DNA: TGTGCCAGCAGCCACGGACAGGGCCCTCATGGCTACACCTTC
CDR3 protein: CASSHGQGPHGYTF

D gene: TRBD2
V gene: TRBV7-2
clone size: many
J gene: TRBJ2-1
CDR3 DNA: TGTGCCAGCAGCTTAAAAAAAGCGGGGGGACCTGGGAATGAGCAGTTCTTC
CDR3 protein: CASSLKKAGGPGNEQFF

D gene: TRBD1
V gene: TRBV2
clone size: many
J gene: TRBJ2-5
CDR3 DNA: TGTGCCAGCAGTCGTGACAGGGGGCAAGAAGAGACCCAGTACTTC
CDR3 protein: CASSRDRGQEETQYF

D gene: -
V gene: TRBV4-1
clone size: -
J gene: TRBJ2-1
CDR3 DNA: TGCGCCAGCGCTACCTTGGGGGGGCAATCCTACAATGAGCAGTTCTTC
CDR3 protein: CASATLGGQSYNEQFF

D gene: -
V gene: TRBV12-3/TRBV12-4
clone size: many
J gene: TRBJ1-1
CDR3 DNA: TGTGCCAGCACGGTGCCAGGGCAGTTTCACAACACTGAAGCTTTCTTT
CDR3 protein: CASTVPGQFHNTEAFF

D gene: -
V gene: TRBV5-1
clone size: many
J gene: TRBJ1-2
CDR3 DNA: TGCGCCAGCAGCTTGACCACCGGGACCGAGTACTATGGCTACACCTTC
CDR3 protein: CASSLTTGTEYYGYTF

D gene: TRBD1
V gene: TRBV27
clone size: -
J gene: TRBJ1-6
CDR3 DNA: TGTGCCAGCAGGCCCGGGACAGGGGCTTCACCCCTCCACTTT
CDR3 protein: CASRPGTGASPLHF

D gene: -
V gene: TRBV24-1
clone size: -
J gene: TRBJ1-2
CDR3 DNA: TGTGCCACCAGTGCTGGGGGAGGTGAGAGGTATGGCTACACCTTC
CDR3 protein: CATSAGGGERYGYTF

D gene: -
V gene: TRBV29-1
clone size: -
J gene: TRBJ2-5
CDR3 DNA: TGCAGCGTTTGGGGCCTGGGTGAAGAGACCCAGTACTTC
CDR3 protein: CSVWGLGEETQYF

D gene: -
V gene: TRBV5-4
clone size: few
J gene: TRBJ2-6
CDR3 DNA: TGTGCCAGCAGCTTGTCACAGTTATTTGGTGGGGCCAACGTCCTGACTTTC
CDR3 protein: CASSLSQLFGGANVLTF

D gene: TRBD2
V gene: TRBV28
clone size: many
J gene: TRBJ2-1
CDR3 DNA: TGTGCCAGCAGTTCCCCGGGACTAGCGGGGGAGTGGGAGCAGTTCTTC
CDR3 protein: CASSSPGLAGEWEQFF

D gene: -
V gene: TRBV12-3/TRBV12-4
clone size: -
J gene: TRBJ2-1
CDR3 DNA: TGTGCCAGCACCCCCTTGCGGCAGGGGAGGGAGTACAATGAGCAGTTCTTC
CDR3 protein: CASTPLRQGREYNEQFF

D gene: TRBD2
V gene: TRBV27
clone size: -
J gene: TRBJ2-1
CDR3 DNA: TGTGCCAGCAGATTAGCGGGGGGGATATACAATGAGCAGTTCTTC
CDR3 protein: CASRLAGGIYNEQFF

D gene: -
V gene: TRBV2
clone size: many
J gene: TRBJ2-5
CDR3 DNA: TGTGCCAGCAGTGAAAGCCAGCCCCGAGGGGAGACCCAGTACTTC
CDR3 protein: CASSESQPRGETQYF

D gene: -
V gene: TRBV7-9
clone size: few
J gene: TRBJ2-1
CDR3 DNA: TGTGCCAGCAGCTCCACTACAGGGACCTCCTACAATGAGCAGTTCTTC
CDR3 protein: CASSSTTGTSYNEQFF

D gene: -
V gene: TRBV27
clone size: medium-sized
J gene: TRBJ2-5
CDR3 DNA: TGTGCCAGCAGTTTATCCGCCAAAGAGACCCAGTACTTC
CDR3 protein: CASSLSAKETQYF

D gene: TRBD1
V gene: TRBV9
clone size: -
J gene: TRBJ1-4
CDR3 DNA: TGTGCCAGCAGCGTAGCAGGGGGCGGTTTGGGTGAAAAACTGTTTTTT
CDR3 protein: CASSVAGGGLGEKLFF

D gene: -
V gene: TRBV20-1
clone size: many
J gene: TRBJ1-1
CDR3 DNA: TGCAGTGCGAGGAAAGGGATGAACACTGAAGCTTTCTTT
CDR3 protein: CSARKGMNTEAFF

D gene: -
V gene: TRBV10-1
clone size: many
J gene: TRBJ1-1
CDR3 DNA: TGCGCCAGCAGTGGCGGCGTCAAAGGGGTGCCCATGAACACTGAAGCTTTCTTT
CDR3 protein: CASSGGVKGVPMNTEAFF